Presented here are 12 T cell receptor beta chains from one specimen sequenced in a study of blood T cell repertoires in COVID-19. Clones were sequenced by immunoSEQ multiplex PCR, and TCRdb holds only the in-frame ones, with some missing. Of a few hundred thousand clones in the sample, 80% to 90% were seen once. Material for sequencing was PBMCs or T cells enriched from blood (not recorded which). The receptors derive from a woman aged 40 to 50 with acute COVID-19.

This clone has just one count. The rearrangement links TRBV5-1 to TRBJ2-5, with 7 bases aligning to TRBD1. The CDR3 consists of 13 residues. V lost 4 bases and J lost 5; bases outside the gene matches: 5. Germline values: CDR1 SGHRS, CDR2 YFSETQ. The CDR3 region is CASSPRGMETQYF. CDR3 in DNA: TGCGCCAGCAGCCCCAGGGGGATGGAGACCCAGTACTTC.

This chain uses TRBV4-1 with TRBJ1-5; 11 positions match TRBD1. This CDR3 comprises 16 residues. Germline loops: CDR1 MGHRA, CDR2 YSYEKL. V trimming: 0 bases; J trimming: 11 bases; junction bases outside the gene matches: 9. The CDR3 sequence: CASSQEGGTGGLAQHF. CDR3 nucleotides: TGCGCCAGCAGCCAAGAGGGGGGGACAGGGGGACTGGCCCAGCATTTT.

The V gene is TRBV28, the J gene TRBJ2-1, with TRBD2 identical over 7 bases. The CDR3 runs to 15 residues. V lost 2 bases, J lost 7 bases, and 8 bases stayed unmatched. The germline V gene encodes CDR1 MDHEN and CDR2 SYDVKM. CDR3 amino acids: CASSLGLVGWNEQFF. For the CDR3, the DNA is TGTGCCAGCAGTTTAGGACTAGTTGGGTGGAATGAGCAGTTCTTC.

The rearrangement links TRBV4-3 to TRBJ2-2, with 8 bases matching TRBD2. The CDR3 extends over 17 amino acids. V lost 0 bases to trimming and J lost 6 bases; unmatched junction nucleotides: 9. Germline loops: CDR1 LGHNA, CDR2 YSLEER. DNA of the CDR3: TGCGCCAGCAGCCAAGATCTTGGGACTAGTCTCTCCGGGGAGCTGTTTTTT. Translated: CASSQDLGTSLSGELFF.

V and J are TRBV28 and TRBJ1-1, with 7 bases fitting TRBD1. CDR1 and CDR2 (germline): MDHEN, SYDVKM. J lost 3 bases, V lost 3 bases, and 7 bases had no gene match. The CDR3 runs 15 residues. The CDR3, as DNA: TGTGCCAGCAGTTTTCTGACAGGGAGCTACACTGAAGCTTTCTTT. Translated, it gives CASSFLTGSYTEAFF.

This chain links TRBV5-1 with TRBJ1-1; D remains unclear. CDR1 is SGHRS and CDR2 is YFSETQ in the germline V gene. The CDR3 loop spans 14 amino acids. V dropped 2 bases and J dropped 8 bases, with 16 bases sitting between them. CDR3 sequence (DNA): TGCGCCAGCAGCTTACTGGACTTCCGCGGGGAAGCTTTCTTT. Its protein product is CASSLLDFRGEAFF.

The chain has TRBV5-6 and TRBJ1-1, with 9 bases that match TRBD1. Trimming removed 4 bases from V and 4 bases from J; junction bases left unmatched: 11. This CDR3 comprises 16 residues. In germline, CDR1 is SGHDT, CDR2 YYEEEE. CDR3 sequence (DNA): TGTGCCAGCAGCCTGGTCCCCTACAGGGGGCTCACTGAAGCTTTCTTT. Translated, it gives CASSLVPYRGLTEAFF. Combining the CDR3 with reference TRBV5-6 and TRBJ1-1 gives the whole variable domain DAGVTQSPTHLIKTRGQQVTLRCSPKSGHDTVSWYQQALGQGPQFIFQYYEEEERQRGNFPDRFSGHQFPNYSSELNVNALLLGDSALYLCASSLVPYRGLTEAFFGQGTRLTVV.

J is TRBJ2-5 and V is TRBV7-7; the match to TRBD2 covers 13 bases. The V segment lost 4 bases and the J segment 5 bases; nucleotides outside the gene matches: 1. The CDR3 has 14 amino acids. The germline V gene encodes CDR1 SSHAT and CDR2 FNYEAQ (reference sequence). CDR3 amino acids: CASSSGLAGETQYF. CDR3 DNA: TGTGCCAGCAGCTCGGGACTAGCGGGGGAGACCCAGTACTTC.

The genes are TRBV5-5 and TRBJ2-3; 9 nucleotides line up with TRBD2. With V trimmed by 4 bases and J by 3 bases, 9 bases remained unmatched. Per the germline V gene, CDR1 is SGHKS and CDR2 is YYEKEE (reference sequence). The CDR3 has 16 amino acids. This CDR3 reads CASSRTLAGRTDTQYF. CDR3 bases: TGTGCCAGCAGCAGAACTCTAGCGGGGCGGACAGATACGCAGTATTTT.

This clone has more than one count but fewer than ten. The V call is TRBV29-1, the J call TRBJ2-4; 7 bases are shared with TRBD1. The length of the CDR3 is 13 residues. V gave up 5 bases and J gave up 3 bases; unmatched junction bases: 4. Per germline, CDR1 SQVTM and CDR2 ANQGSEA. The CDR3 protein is CSVNRGDKNIQYF. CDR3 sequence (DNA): TGCAGCGTTAACAGGGGTGACAAAAACATTCAGTACTTC.

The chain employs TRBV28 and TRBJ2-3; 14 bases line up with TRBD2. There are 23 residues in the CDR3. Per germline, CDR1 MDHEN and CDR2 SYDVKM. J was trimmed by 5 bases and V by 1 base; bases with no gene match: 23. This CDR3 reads CASSLLTSPPGLAGVEDLDTQYF. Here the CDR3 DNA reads TGTGCCAGCAGTTTATTGACCTCCCCGCCGGGACTAGCGGGAGTGGAGGACTTAGATACGCAGTATTTT.

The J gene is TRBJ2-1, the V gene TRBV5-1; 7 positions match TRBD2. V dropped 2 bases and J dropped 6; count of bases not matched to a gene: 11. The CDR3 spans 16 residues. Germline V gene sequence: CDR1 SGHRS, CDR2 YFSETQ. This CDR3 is CASSLATSGTINEQFF. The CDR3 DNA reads TGCGCCAGCAGCTTAGCAACTTCCGGGACTATCAATGAGCAGTTCTTC.